The following is a TCR beta chain sequence with its context. Its antigen is currently not known. Base qualities are not provided; no much larger clone lies one nucleotide away. Enrolling through a virtual design, the prospective study's participants ranged in age from roughly 18 to 89 years and lived across 20 to 30 United States geographic areas. In the prospective study, cohorts were assigned on the basis of participant-reported clinical history obtained from a screening survey and a study questionnaire. Recovered participants in ImmuneRACE Cohort 3 were defined by two consecutive negative NP/OP PCR tests, clearance by a healthcare professional, or resolution of symptoms. Mobile phlebotomists in the prospective study collected whole blood, serum and a nasopharyngeal or oropharyngeal swab from every participant. Over an approximately 2-month period, participants in the prospective study had the option of providing additional blood draws and questionnaires. Before DNA extraction, blood samples from the prospective study were shipped at room temperature or frozen.

In the germline V gene, CDR1 corresponds to SGHVS and CDR2 to FNYEAQ. From the cysteine through the phenylalanine, the CDR3 covers 15 amino acids. The kept DNA is CDR3 alone, 45 bases in frame from the first base. V drops 6 bases and J drops 4 bases, leaving 16 bases in between. This sample was taken from a study of blood T cell repertoires in COVID-19 (dated by TCRdb to 2018 to 2020). Background for the entire study: Samples from collaborators originated in the United States, Italy and Spain and spanned both the acute and convalescent phases of COVID-19. The repertoires were released in a freely available public database meant as a resource for research on the immune response to SARS-CoV-2. Sample metadata almost always included a de-identified subject ID, COVID-19 status, age in years and sex. The prospective study material was composed of cDNA or gDNA derived from T cells, B-cell-depleted T cells, or PBMCs. The samples were drawn from the first 160 participants of the ongoing ImmuneRACE study and from 950 to 1,500 subjects provided by 6 global collaborators. Deeply sampled blood TCRbeta repertoires from subjects exposed to, actively infected with, or recovered from COVID-19 were included in the dataset. Where HLA class I and class II types were available, the types were taken from metadata supplied by the sample provider, not from assay-based typing. Overall study outcomes, separate from this receptor: Clinical and demographic metadata were provided uncurated, with the amount varying by source and participant.

TCRbeta CDR3 regions were amplified from genomic DNA using the immunoSEQ Assay, a bias-controlled multiplex PCR. In the source study's methods: Nucleated cell counts per sample were estimated from amplification of reference gene primers within the assay. Sequence reads were collapsed and filtered to measure the absolute abundance of every unique TCRbeta CDR3 rearrangement. For each sample, productive Simpson clonality was calculated by taking the square root of Simpson's diversity index across productive rearrangements. Drawn from immuneACCESS, this table holds only the in-frame rearrangements with V and J called that TCRdb kept. Clones are partly lost; checked studies trace under half to an unresolved V gene and leave the rest unexplained. Clone size and V and J calls were adopted from that table, with D and trimming inferred from the DNA. This sample has about 300,000 clones in its table, and approximately 85% of those were observed once. Less than 2.5% of the sample rests with the top ten.

The sequence came from a man younger than 40 who had recovered from COVID-19. Recombination linked TRBV7-6 to TRBJ1-5; perhaps TRBD1 is the D gene, with 6 bases matching. Specimen: PBMCs or T cells enriched from blood (not recorded which). The CDR3 here reads CASSRGRGPNQPQHF. The sequence in DNA is TGTGCCAGCAGTCGAGGCAGGGGCCCTAATCAGCCCCAGCATTTT.